What follows are 28 T cell receptor beta chains derived from one specimen sequenced in a study of cytomegalovirus exposure and HLA in healthy donors. The PCR made use of 60 Vbeta and 13 Jbeta primers. Assay used: immunoSEQ multiplex PCR; TCRdb lists only in-frame clones, some missing. The sample lists approximately 150,000 clones, roughly 80% occurring once. The material sequenced was PBMCs. The receptors derive from a male donor in good health and CMV-seronegative.

This clone was observed once. The J gene is TRBJ1-4, the V gene TRBV18, with TRBD1 as a possible D gene (6 bases). The CDR3 has 14 amino acids. From germline, CDR1 is KGHSH and CDR2 LQKENI. V was trimmed by 2 bases and J by 6 bases, leaving 10 bases between them. The CDR3 bases are TGTGCCAGCTCACCAAGGGCAGGGGATGAAAAACTGTTTTTT. Residues: CASSPRAGDEKLFF.

This clone was counted once. The chain employs TRBV7-2 and TRBJ2-7; D perhaps matches TRBD1 (6 bases). This CDR3 is 13 amino acids long. Between the trimmed V and J ends, which lost 4 bases and 3 bases, there was a span of 10 bases. Germline V CDR1 and CDR2: SGHTA, FQGNSA. The CDR3 region has the DNA TGTGCCAGCAGCTCTATACAGGGCTACGAGCAGTACTTC. This sequence encodes CASSSIQGYEQYF. Full variable domain (rest looked up from reference TRBV7-2 and TRBJ2-7): GAGVSQSPSNKVTEKGKDVELRCDPISGHTALYWYRQSLGQGLEFLIYFQGNSAPDKSGLPSDRFSAERTGGSVSTLTIQRTQQEDSAVYLCASSSIQGYEQYFGPGTRLTVT.

This clone was seen a single time. The chain uses TRBV10-3 and TRBJ2-3; 13 positions agree with TRBD2. The V segment lost 2 bases and the J segment 1 base; nucleotides outside the gene matches: 3. CDR1 ENHRY and CDR2 SYGVKD come from the germline V gene. There are 17 residues in the CDR3. The CDR3, as DNA: TGTGCCATCAGTGAGGGAACTAGCGGGGGGGGCACAGATACGCAGTATTTT. Encoded protein: CAISEGTSGGGTDTQYF.

J is TRBJ1-2 and V is TRBV5-8; D remains ambiguous. The germline CDR1 and CDR2 sequences are SGHTS and YDEGEE. CDR3 length equals 12 residues. V dropped 3 bases and J dropped 5 bases, with 8 bases sitting between them. The CDR3 sequence is CASSSPLYGYTF. CDR3 nucleotides: TGTGCCAGCAGCTCCCCCTTGTATGGCTACACCTTC.

This chain uses TRBV6-4 with TRBJ2-3, with TRBD1 matching 7 bases. The germline gives CDR1 MRHNA, CDR2 SNTAGT. The CDR3 consists of 14 residues. The trim removed 5 bases at V and 5 bases at J, leaving 7 bases unmatched. CDR3 nucleotide sequence: TGTGCCAGCAGTCCTACAGGGGTAGAAGATACGCAGTATTTT. This sequence encodes CASSPTGVEDTQYF.

The CDR3 reads CASSLEGRETQYF. The CDR3 DNA is TGCGCCAGCAGCTTGGAGGGGAGGGAGACCCAGTACTTC. The chain recombines TRBV5-1 with TRBJ2-5; perhaps TRBD2 as D (6 bases). Germline values: CDR1 SGHRS, CDR2 YFSETQ. V was pared by 0 bases and J by 5 bases, with 8 bases between. The CDR3 is 13 amino acids.

The CDR3, as DNA: TGTGCCAGCAGCCAAGGGCAGCGACTAGCGGATAACACAGATACGCAGTATTTT. Protein sequence: CASSQGQRLADNTDTQYF. V and J are TRBV4-2 and TRBJ2-3; 9 bases map to TRBD2. Germline assignment: CDR1 LGHNA and CDR2 YNFKEQ. CDR3 length: 18 amino acids. The J segment lost 2 bases and the V segment lost 1 base, leaving 10 bases of the junction unmatched.

The DNA for the CDR3 is TGTGCCAGCAGTTATAAGGGGGACGTTAAGTATGGCTACACCTTC. Translating it yields CASSYKGDVKYGYTF. V usage is TRBV27 and J usage is TRBJ1-2, with a possible D match to TRBD1 (6 bases). Between the trimmed V and J ends, which lost 4 bases and 5 bases, there was a span of 17 bases. The CDR3 loop spans 15 amino acids. CDR1 and CDR2 from the germline V gene are MNHEY and SMNVEV (reference sequence).

This rearrangement joins TRBV11-1 to TRBJ1-4; 8 nucleotides agree with TRBD1. Germline values: CDR1 SGHAT, CDR2 FQDESV (reference sequence). This CDR3 has 15 residues. The trim removed 2 bases at V and 2 bases at J, leaving 1 base unmatched. The DNA of the CDR3 is TGTGCCAGCAGCTTAAACAGGGGGACTAATGAAAAACTGTTTTTT. It specifies CASSLNRGTNEKLFF.

V is TRBV15 and J is TRBJ2-3; the D is unclear. This CDR3 is built from 14 residues. Germline CDR1 reads LNHNV; CDR2 reads YYDKDF (reference sequence). With 8 bases removed from V and 1 base from J, the gap between germline ends came to 13 bases. CDR3 amino acids: CATGDLTGTDTQYF. CDR3 coding DNA: TGTGCCACCGGAGACCTTACGGGCACAGATACGCAGTATTTT.

This clone was counted once. The chain combines TRBV7-3 with TRBJ2-7, with D possibly matching TRBD2 (5 bases). The V end was cut by 3 bases, the J end by 0 bases, with 24 bases between. Germline V gene lookup returns CDR1 SGHTA and CDR2 FQGTGA. The CDR3 is 19 amino acids. DNA for the CDR3: TGTGCCAGCAGCTTCTTAGGTCCCGTTGGACGGAGGAGCTCCTACGAGCAGTACTTC. As protein: CASSFLGPVGRRSSYEQYF. The full variable domain, in which reference TRBV7-3 and TRBJ2-7 provide the parts outside the CDR3, is GAGVSQTPSNKVTEKGKYVELRCDPISGHTALYWYRQSLGQGPEFLIYFQGTGAADDSGLPNDRFFAVRPEGSVSTLKIQRTERGDSAVYLCASSFLGPVGRRSSYEQYFGPGTRLTVT.

DNA for the CDR3: TGTGCCAGCAGCCCATATACAGCCTCCTACGAGCAGTACTTC. This gives the protein CASSPYTASYEQYF. V is TRBV7-2 and J is TRBJ2-7; no clear D gene. The V end was cut by 5 bases, the J end by 0 bases, with 11 bases between. CDR1 is SGHTA and CDR2 is FQGNSA in the germline V gene. The length of the CDR3 is 14 residues.

This clone has only one observation. The rearrangement joins TRBV19 to TRBJ2-7, with D tentatively TRBD2 (5 bases). Trimming took 1 base from V and 4 from J, leaving 11 bases between them. Germline values: CDR1 LNHDA, CDR2 SQIVND (reference sequence). The CDR3 is made up of 14 amino acids. CDR3: CASSIGGHHYEQYF. Written as DNA, the CDR3 is TGTGCCAGTAGTATAGGCGGGCACCATTACGAGCAGTACTTC.

This chain links TRBV29-1 with TRBJ2-3; tentative D call: TRBD2 (5 bases). The V gene's germline CDR1 is SQVTM and CDR2 ANQGSEA. V lost 7 bases to trimming and J lost 0 bases, with 8 bases between them. There are 12 residues in the CDR3. The CDR3 loop is CSETTSTDTQYF. The CDR3 coding sequence is TGCAGCGAGACTACTAGCACAGATACGCAGTATTTT.

J is TRBJ2-7 and V is TRBV2; 7 positions agree with TRBD1. The V segment lost 8 bases and the J segment 5 bases; nucleotides outside the gene matches: 12. The CDR3 is made up of 14 amino acids. Germline loops: CDR1 SNHLY, CDR2 FYNNEI. The CDR3 nucleotides read TGTGCCAGCGTTGGGACAGTGGAATGGCACGAGCAGTACTTC. Amino acids: CASVGTVEWHEQYF.

The CDR3 is CASSYSSGGDTEAFF. As DNA, the CDR3 is TGTGCCAGCAGTTACTCGAGCGGGGGGGACACTGAAGCTTTCTTT. The chain carries TRBV6-6 and TRBJ1-1, with a tentative D call TRBD1 (5 bases). CDR1 is MNHNY, CDR2 SVGAGI, per germline (reference sequence). Trimming shortened V by 0 bases and J by 3 bases, and 11 bases separated the two germline ends. The CDR3 contains 15 residues.

This clone was counted a few times. The chain combines TRBV4-2 with TRBJ1-2; 7 nucleotides align to TRBD1. From germline, CDR1 is LGHNA and CDR2 YNFKEQ. The CDR3 runs 14 residues. After removal of 4 bases from V and 4 bases from J, the junction contained 6 bases not matched to a gene. CDR3 coding DNA: TGTGCCAGCAGCCCCGGTCAGGGGGGCTATGGCTACACCTTC. Protein: CASSPGQGGYGYTF.

The CDR3 is CASSLRGGSYNEQFF. The CDR3 DNA sequence: TGTGCCAGCAGCTTGCGGGGAGGCTCCTACAATGAGCAGTTCTTC. This chain links TRBV7-3 with TRBJ2-1, with D tentatively TRBD2 (6 bases). CDR1 and CDR2 from the germline V gene are SGHTA and FQGTGA. Deletions cut 3 bases from V and 0 bases from J, with 9 bases between. The CDR3 is 15 residues long.

The CDR3 sequence: CASVAPGNTIYF. For the CDR3, the DNA is TGTGCCAGCGTAGCCCCGGGAAACACCATATATTTT. The chain uses TRBV27 and TRBJ1-3; D unresolved. V lost 8 bases and J 4 bases, leaving 9 bases between the germline ends. CDR1 and CDR2 (germline): MNHEY, SMNVEV (reference sequence). The CDR3 totals 12 residues.

The chain has TRBV10-3 and TRBJ2-1, with 7 bases matching TRBD2. Germline CDR1 is ENHRY and CDR2 is SYGVKD. Germline trimming cut 5 bases from V and 4 bases from J; bases unmatched to any gene: 8. This CDR3 contains 15 residues. CDR3 DNA sequence: TGTGCCATCAGTAGCCCCCAGCGGGGTTACAATGAGCAGTTCTTC. Translation gives CAISSPQRGYNEQFF.

The sample holds a few counts of this clone. The chain joins TRBV21-1 to TRBJ1-6. TRBV21-1 is a documented pseudogene. This CDR3 is 16 amino acids long. This CDR3 reads CASSKARGTNNSPLHF. CDR3 nucleotide sequence: TGTGCCAGCAGCAAAGCGCGCGGGACGAATAATTCACCCCTCCACTTT.

The chain combines TRBV5-4 with TRBJ1-2; perhaps TRBD1 as D (6 bases). V dropped 2 bases and J dropped 6 bases, with 11 bases sitting between them. The length of the CDR3 is 13 residues. The germline CDR1 and CDR2 sequences are SGHNT and YYREEE (reference sequence). CDR3 loop: CASSLSQGNGYTF. The CDR3 DNA reads TGTGCCAGCAGCTTATCACAGGGAAATGGCTACACCTTC.

The CDR3 spells CASRDGLADEQYF. The DNA for the CDR3 is TGTGCCAGCAGGGATGGACTAGCCGACGAGCAGTACTTC. The chain recombines TRBV27 with TRBJ2-7; 8 bases agree with TRBD2. With V trimmed by 6 bases and J by 5 bases, 6 bases remained unmatched. Germline V gives CDR1 MNHEY, CDR2 SMNVEV (reference sequence). The CDR3 loop spans 13 amino acids.

This chain joins TRBV4-1 and TRBJ1-5, with 7 nucleotides matching TRBD1. Germline V gene data show CDR1 as MGHRA and CDR2 as YSYEKL. J was trimmed by 6 bases and V by 2 bases; bases with no gene match: 7. This CDR3 comprises 15 residues. The CDR3: CASSQSDRAPQPQHF. In nucleotides, the CDR3 is TGCGCCAGCAGCCAAAGTGACAGGGCTCCTCAGCCCCAGCATTTT.

This sequence joins TRBV19 and TRBJ1-4, with D unresolved. The CDR3 extends over 15 amino acids. CDR1 is LNHDA, CDR2 SQIVND, per germline (reference sequence). Trimming stripped 6 bases from V and 4 bases from J, with 15 bases between. CDR3 residues: CASRTGLTFNEKLFF. CDR3 coding DNA: TGTGCCAGTAGAACCGGACTAACGTTTAATGAAAAACTGTTTTTT.

The chain is built from TRBV5-4 and TRBJ2-5; D is unresolved. The germline CDR1 and CDR2 sequences are SGHNT and YYREEE (reference sequence). The V end lost 6 bases, the J end lost 9 bases, and 27 bases lay between the germline ends. The CDR3 is 16 amino acids. CDR3 protein: CASMSGRQSRKSPQYF. In nucleotides, the CDR3 is TGTGCCAGCATGAGTGGGCGTCAGTCCCGGAAGAGCCCCCAGTACTTC.

This clone was seen once. The rearrangement uses TRBV5-4 and TRBJ2-7; TRBD2 matches at 12 bases. V gave up 3 bases and J gave up 5 bases; unmatched junction bases: 6. CDR3 length equals 15 residues. The germline V gene has CDR1 SGHNT and CDR2 YYREEE (reference sequence). The CDR3 sequence: CASSSRTSGVHEQYF. CDR3 coding DNA: TGTGCCAGCAGCTCCAGGACTAGCGGGGTCCACGAGCAGTACTTC.

This clone has more than one count but fewer than ten. V is TRBV7-6 and J is TRBJ2-7; D is perhaps TRBD1 (6 bases). The CDR3 contains 13 residues. The germline V gene has CDR1 SGHVS and CDR2 FNYEAQ. V gave up 1 base and J gave up 3 bases, with 7 bases separating them. The CDR3 DNA reads as TGTGCCAGCAGCTTAGGACAGGTCTACGAGCAGTACTTC. It encodes CASSLGQVYEQYF.